A selection of T cell receptor beta chains follows, all from one sample in a study of blood T cell repertoires in COVID-19. Using immunoSEQ multiplex PCR, the repertoire was profiled, and TCRdb retains in-frame clones only, with some absent. The sample includes 200,000 to 250,000 clones, roughly four fifths of them seen just once. Sample: peripheral blood. The receptors were sampled from a woman aged 50 to 65 with active or convalescent COVID-19. Both conserved end residues are part of each CDR3.

TRBV14	CASSQAVGLMGLEKLFF
TRBV24-1	CATSTTSGYVEQFF
TRBV6-1	CASSEDRGPDTQYF
TRBV28	CASRLSGGRGQPQHF
TRBV5-1	CASHPGQGHNSPLHF
TRBV29-1	CSVGRASGGETQYF
TRBV19	CASSSPPTGERDGYTF
TRBV10-1	CASRQGGGTEAFF
TRBV28	CASRGVNTIYF
TRBV7-9	CASSWTTTDTQYF
TRBV30	CATRLAGVDNEQFF
TRBV28	CASSPTGYGGYTF
TRBV6-1	CASSELAGGYNEQFF
TRBV9	CASSDPTGTALPYGYTF
TRBV15	CATNRGDYGYTF
TRBV11-2	CASSPGGTGVKAGANVLTF
TRBV5-1	CASSRREGQEAFF
TRBV19	CASSTRGLGLNTEAFF
TRBV18	CASSLQGREQPQHF
TRBV28	CASSLGLTYGYTF
TRBV19	CASSIVEGRGTEAFF
TRBV5-4	CASSRGREGLDEKLFF
TRBV3-1/TRBV3-2	CASSLTQSSYNEQFF
TRBV2	CASSPQGAFGANVLTF
TRBV25-1	CASSEVGSGGYTF
TRBV2	CASIRGTSGETQYF
TRBV6-5	CASSRLAANTGELFF
TRBV11-2	CASSSGPSPLHF
TRBV6-4	CASSTQGNTEAFF
TRBV5-6	CASSPRRDAYGYTF
TRBV19	CASSPGTSRTGELFF
TRBV2	CASSPSGSNTGELFF